This T cell receptor (beta chain) originates from a study of response to subunit inactivated influenza vaccine. Regarding the study as a whole: There was a suggestion from the authors that each seasonal influenza vaccination recruits few new T cells.

Ten or more counts support this clonotype. What it recognizes is unknown. CDR1 is SNHLY and CDR2 is FYNNEI in the germline V gene. Trimming took 6 bases from V and 2 from J; bases not matched to a gene: 5. CDR3 length: 14 residues. TCRdb called the RT-PCR reads again in MiXCR, with one record for every CDR3 protein. The sample contains about half a million distinct CDR3 sequences, under 9% of which appear only once. Here the sequenced sample was PBMCs from blood, taken 23 months after vaccination. This TCR was sampled from a man between 50 and 75 years old who received an inactivated influenza vaccine. The chain links TRBV2 to TRBJ1-1, with 8 nucleotides matching TRBD1. CDR3 sequence: CASRRTGTNTEAFF. CDR3 in DNA: TGTGCCAGCAGAAGGACAGGGACCAACACTGAAGCTTTCTTT.